Listed below are T cell receptor beta chains from one sample, sequenced in a study of spatial heterogeneity in lung cancer. Via MiXCR, TCRdb re-called the 5' RACE reads, giving one row per CDR3 protein. This sample has 20,000 to 25,000 distinct CDR3 sequences, with 2.8% found just once. Sequencing was performed on lung tumor tissue, taken at surgery. Receptor source: a male donor with early-stage non-small cell lung cancer. CDR3s include the opening cysteine and the closing phenylalanine or tryptophan.

length: 14; J: TRBJ2-7; V: TRBV20-1; CDR3: CSASDGTGAYEQYF
length: 18; J: TRBJ2-5; V: TRBV7-9; CDR3: CASSFETGGRVGEETQYF
length: 18; J: TRBJ2-6; V: TRBV6-1; CDR3: CASITPRGPVSGANVLTF
length: 15; J: TRBJ2-3; V: TRBV2; CDR3: CASTQTSRSTDTQYF
length: 16; J: TRBJ2-7; V: TRBV10-3; CDR3: CAISAQGLAKTYEQYF
length: 18; J: TRBJ2-4; V: TRBV6-2/TRBV6-3; CDR3: CASSSRLAVSLAKNIQYF
length: 13; J: TRBJ2-5; V: TRBV7-2; CDR3: CASSPRYQETQYF
length: 12; J: TRBJ1-2; V: TRBV5-1; CDR3: CASSLGVYGYTF
length: 17; J: TRBJ2-3; V: TRBV25-1; CDR3: CASSESYGGGPTDTQYF
length: 19; J: TRBJ2-3; V: TRBV3-1; CDR3: CASSQETSGITKSTDTQYF
length: 13; J: TRBJ2-1; V: TRBV6-5; CDR3: CASSYDRIGEQFF
length: 14; J: TRBJ1-2; V: TRBV7-9; CDR3: CASRPRDRPYGYTF
length: 14; J: TRBJ1-1; V: TRBV11-1; CDR3: CASSLQEANTEAFF
length: 16; J: TRBJ2-3; V: TRBV20-1; CDR3: CSASGELLGLTDTQYF
length: 14; J: TRBJ2-7; V: TRBV7-2; CDR3: CASSLLAGEGEQYF